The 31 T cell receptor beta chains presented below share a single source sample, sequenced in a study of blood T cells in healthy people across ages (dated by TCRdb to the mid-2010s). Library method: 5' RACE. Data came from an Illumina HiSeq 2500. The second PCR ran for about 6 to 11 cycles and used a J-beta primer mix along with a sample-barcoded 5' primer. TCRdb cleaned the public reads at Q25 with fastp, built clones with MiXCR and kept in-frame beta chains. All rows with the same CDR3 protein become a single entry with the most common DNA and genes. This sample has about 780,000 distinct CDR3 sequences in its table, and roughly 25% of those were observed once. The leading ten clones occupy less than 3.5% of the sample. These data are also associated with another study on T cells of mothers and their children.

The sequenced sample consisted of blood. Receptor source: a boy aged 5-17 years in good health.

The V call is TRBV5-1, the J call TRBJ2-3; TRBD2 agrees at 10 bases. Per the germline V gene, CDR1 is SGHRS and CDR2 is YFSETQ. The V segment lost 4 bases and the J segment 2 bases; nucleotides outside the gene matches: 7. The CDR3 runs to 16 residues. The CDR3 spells CASSRSSGGTTDTQYF. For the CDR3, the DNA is TGCGCCAGCAGCAGGAGTAGCGGGGGGACCACAGATACGCAGTATTTT.

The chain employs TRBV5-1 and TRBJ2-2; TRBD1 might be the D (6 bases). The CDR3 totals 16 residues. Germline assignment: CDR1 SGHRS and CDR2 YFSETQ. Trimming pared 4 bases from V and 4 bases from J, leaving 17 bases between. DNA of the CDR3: TGCGCCAGCAGCCGACCGGGACAAGCAATCACCGGGGAGCTGTTTTTT. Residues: CASSRPGQAITGELFF.

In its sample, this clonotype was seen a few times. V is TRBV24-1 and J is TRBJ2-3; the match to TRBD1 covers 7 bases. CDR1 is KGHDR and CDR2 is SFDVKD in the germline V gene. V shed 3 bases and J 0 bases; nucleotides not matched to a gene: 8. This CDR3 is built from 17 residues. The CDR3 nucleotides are TGTGCCACCAGTGATAGAGGACAGGACCCTAGCACAGATACGCAGTATTTT. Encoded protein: CATSDRGQDPSTDTQYF.

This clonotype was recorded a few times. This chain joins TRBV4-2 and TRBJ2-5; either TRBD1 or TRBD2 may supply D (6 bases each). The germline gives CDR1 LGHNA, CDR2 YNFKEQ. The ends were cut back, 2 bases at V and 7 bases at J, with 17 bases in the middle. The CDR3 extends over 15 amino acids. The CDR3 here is CASSQPISGEATQYF. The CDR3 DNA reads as TGTGCCAGCAGCCAACCAATTTCAGGGGAGGCGACCCAGTACTTC.

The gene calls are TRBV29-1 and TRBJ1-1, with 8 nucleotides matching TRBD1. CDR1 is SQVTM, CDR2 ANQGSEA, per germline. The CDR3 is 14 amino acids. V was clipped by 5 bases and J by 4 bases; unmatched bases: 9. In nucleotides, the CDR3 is TGCAGCGTTACAGGGGGGGATATGGGCACTGAAGCTTTCTTT. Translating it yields CSVTGGDMGTEAFF.

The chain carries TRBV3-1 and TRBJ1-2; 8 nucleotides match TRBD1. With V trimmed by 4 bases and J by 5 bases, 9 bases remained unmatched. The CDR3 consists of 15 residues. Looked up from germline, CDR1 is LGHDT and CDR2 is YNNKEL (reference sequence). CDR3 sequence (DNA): TGTGCCAGCAGCCCCCTGGACAGGGCCCTTTATGGCTACACCTTC. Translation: CASSPLDRALYGYTF. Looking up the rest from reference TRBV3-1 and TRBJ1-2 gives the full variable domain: DTAVSQTPKYLVTQMGNDKSIKCEQNLGHDTMYWYKQDSKKFLKIMFSYNNKELIINETVPNRFSPKSPDKAHLNLHINSLELGDSAVYFCASSPLDRALYGYTFGSGTRLTVV.

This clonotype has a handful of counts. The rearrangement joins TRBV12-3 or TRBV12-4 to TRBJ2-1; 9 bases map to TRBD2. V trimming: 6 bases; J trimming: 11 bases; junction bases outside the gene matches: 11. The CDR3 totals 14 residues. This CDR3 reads CASRFSGGRFKQFF. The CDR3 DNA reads TGTGCCAGCAGATTTAGCGGGGGACGCTTTAAGCAGTTCTTC.

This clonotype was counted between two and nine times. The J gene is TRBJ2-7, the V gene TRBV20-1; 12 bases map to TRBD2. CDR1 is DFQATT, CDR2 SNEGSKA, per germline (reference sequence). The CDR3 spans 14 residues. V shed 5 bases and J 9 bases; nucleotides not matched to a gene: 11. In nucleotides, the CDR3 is TGCAGTGCTCCGGCCGGACTAGCGGGGAATGCGCAGTACTTC. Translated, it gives CSAPAGLAGNAQYF.

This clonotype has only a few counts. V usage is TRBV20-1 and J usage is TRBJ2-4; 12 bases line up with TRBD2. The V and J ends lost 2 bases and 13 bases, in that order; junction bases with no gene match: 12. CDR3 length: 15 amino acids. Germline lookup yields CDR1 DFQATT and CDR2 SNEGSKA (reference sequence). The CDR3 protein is CSARWASGGGGPQYF. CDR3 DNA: TGCAGTGCTAGATGGGCTAGCGGGGGGGGCGGGCCCCAGTACTTC.

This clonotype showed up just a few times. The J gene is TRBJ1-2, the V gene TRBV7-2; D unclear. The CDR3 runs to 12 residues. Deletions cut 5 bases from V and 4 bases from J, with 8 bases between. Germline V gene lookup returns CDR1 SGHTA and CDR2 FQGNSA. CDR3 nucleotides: TGTGCCAGCAGCCAGGACGGCTATGGCTACACCTTC. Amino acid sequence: CASSQDGYGYTF.

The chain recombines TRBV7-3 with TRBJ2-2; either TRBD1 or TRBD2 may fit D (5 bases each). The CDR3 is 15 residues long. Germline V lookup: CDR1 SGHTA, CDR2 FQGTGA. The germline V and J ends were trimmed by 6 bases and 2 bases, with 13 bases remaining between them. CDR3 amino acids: CASSRGPTNTGELFF. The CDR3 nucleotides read TGTGCCAGCAGTCGGGGACCAACTAACACCGGGGAGCTGTTTTTT.

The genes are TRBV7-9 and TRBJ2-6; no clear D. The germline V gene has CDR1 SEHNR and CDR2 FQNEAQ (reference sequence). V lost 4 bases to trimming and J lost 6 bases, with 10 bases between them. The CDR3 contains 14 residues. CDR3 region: CASSSMTEANVLTF. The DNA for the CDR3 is TGTGCCAGCAGCTCGATGACCGAGGCCAACGTCCTGACTTTC. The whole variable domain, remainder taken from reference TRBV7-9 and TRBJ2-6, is DTGVSQNPRHKITKRGQNVTFRCDPISEHNRLYWYRQTLGQGPEFLTYFQNEAQLEKSRLLSDRFSAERPKGSFSTLEIQRTEQGDSAMYLCASSSMTEANVLTFGAGSRLTVL.

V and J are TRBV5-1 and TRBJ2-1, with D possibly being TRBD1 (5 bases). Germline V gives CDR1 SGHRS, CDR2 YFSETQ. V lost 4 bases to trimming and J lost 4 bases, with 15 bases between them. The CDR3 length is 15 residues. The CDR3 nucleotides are TGCGCCAGCAGCCGGACACGCAGACAGTACAATGAGCAGTTCTTC. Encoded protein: CASSRTRRQYNEQFF.

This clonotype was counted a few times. The CDR3 DNA reads as TGTGCCAGCAGCCATGGGACGGACACTGAAGCTTTCTTT. Translated: CASSHGTDTEAFF. The rearrangement uses TRBV3-1 and TRBJ1-1; D is possibly TRBD1 (5 bases). The CDR3 totals 13 residues. Trimming cost V 3 bases and J 3 bases, with 8 bases left between them. CDR1 LGHDT and CDR2 YNNKEL come from the germline V gene (reference sequence).

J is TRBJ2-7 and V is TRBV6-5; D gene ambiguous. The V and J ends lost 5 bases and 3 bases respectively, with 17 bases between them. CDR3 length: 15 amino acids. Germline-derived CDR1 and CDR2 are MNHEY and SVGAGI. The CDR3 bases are TGTGCCAGCAGTCCCGGTCTTGCTTCCCTCTACGAGCAGTACTTC. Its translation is CASSPGLASLYEQYF.

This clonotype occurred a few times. The CDR3 sequence: CASSSDGLNEKLFF. The CDR3 bases are TGCGCCAGCAGCTCGGACGGGCTTAATGAAAAACTGTTTTTT. The chain recombines TRBV5-1 with TRBJ1-4, with D unresolved. The CDR3 totals 14 residues. The germline CDR1 and CDR2 sequences are SGHRS and YFSETQ. Deletions cut 3 bases from V and 4 bases from J, with 10 bases between.

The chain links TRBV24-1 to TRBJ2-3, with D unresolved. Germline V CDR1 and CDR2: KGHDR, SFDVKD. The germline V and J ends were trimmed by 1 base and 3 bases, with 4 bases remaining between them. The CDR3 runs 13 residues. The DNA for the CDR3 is TGTGCCACCAGTGATTTCGAGACAGATACGCAGTATTTT. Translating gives CATSDFETDTQYF.

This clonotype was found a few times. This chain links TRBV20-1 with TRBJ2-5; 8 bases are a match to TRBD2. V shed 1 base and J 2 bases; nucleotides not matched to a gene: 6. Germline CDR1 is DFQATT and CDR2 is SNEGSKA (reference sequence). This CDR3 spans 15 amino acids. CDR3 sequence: CSARVASGSQETQYF. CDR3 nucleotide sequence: TGCAGTGCTAGAGTGGCTAGCGGGTCACAAGAGACCCAGTACTTC.

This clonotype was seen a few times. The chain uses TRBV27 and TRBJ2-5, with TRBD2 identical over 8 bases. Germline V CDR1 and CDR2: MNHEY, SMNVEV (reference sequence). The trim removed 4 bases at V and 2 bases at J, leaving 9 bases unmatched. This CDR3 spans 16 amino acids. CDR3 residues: CASSSYRVAGQETQYF. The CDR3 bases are TGTGCCAGCAGTTCGTACAGGGTAGCGGGACAAGAGACCCAGTACTTC.

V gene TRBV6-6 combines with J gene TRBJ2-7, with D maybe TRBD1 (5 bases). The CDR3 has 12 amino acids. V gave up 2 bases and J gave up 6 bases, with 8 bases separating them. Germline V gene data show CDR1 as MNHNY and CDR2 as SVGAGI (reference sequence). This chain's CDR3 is CASSYAGFEQYF. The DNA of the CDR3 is TGTGCCAGCAGTTACGCAGGGTTCGAGCAGTACTTC.

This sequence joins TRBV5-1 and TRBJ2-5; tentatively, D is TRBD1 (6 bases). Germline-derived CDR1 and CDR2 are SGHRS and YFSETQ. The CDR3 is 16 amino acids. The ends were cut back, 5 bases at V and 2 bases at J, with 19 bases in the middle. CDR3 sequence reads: CASRRTGGALQETQYF. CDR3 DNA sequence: TGCGCCAGCAGAAGAACTGGGGGCGCCCTTCAAGAGACCCAGTACTTC.

CDR3 amino acids: CSARGASGGCEQYF. In DNA, the CDR3 is TGCAGTGCTAGAGGGGCTAGCGGGGGCTGCGAGCAGTACTTC. The chain has TRBV20-1 and TRBJ2-7, with 10 bases matching TRBD2. V gave up 1 base and J gave up 6 bases; unmatched junction bases: 6. Per the germline V gene, CDR1 is DFQATT and CDR2 is SNEGSKA (reference sequence). The CDR3 contains 14 residues.

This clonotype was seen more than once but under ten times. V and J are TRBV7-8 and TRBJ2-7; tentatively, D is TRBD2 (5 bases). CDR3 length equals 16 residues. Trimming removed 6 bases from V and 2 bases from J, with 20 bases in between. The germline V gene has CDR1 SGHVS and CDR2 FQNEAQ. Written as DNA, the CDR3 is TGTGCCAGCAGACTAAAGATGAGCGGACCCCCCTACGAGCAGTACTTC. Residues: CASRLKMSGPPYEQYF.

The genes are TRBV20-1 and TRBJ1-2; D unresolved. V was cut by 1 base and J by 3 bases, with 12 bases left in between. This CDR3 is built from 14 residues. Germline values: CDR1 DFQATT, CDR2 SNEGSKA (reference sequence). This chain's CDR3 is CSARGTQGDYGYTF. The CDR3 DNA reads TGCAGTGCTAGAGGCACTCAAGGAGACTATGGCTACACCTTC.

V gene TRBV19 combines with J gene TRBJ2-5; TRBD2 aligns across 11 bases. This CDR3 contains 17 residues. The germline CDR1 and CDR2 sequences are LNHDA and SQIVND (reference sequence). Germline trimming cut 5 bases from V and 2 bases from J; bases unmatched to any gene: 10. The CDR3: CASSSRTSGSKQETQYF. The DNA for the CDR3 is TGTGCCAGTAGTTCGCGGACTAGCGGGTCGAAGCAAGAGACCCAGTACTTC. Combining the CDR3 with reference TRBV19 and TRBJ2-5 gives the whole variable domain DGGITQSPKYLFRKEGQNVTLSCEQNLNHDAMYWYRQDPGQGLRLIYYSQIVNDFQKGDIAEGYSVSREKKESFPLTVTSAQKNPTAFYLCASSSRTSGSKQETQYFGPGTRLLVL.

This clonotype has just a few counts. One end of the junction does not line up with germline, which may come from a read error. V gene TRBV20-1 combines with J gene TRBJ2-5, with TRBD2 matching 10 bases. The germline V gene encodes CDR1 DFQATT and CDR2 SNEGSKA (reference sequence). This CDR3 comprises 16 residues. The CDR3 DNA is TGCAGTGCCAGAGATGTTATAGCGGGGGGCAAAGAGACCCAGTACTTC. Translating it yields CSARDVIAGGKETQYF.

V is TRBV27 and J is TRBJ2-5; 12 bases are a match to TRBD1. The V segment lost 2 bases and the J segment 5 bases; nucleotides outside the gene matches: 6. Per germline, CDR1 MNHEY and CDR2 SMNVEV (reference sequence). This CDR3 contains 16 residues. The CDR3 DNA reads TGTGCCAGCAGTTTAGGGGACAGGGGGCCAGGGGAGACCCAGTACTTC. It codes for CASSLGDRGPGETQYF.

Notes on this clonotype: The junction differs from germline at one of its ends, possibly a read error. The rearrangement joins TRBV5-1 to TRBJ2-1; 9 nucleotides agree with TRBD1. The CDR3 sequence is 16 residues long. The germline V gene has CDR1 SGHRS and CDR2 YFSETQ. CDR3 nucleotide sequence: TGCGTCAGCAGCTTGGGAACGGGACAGGGTCACAATGAGCAGTTCTTC. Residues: CVSSLGTGQGHNEQFF.

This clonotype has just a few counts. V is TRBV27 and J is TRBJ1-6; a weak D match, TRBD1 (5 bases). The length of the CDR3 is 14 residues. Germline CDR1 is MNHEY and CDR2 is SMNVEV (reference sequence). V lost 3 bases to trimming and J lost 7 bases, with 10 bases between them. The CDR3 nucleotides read TGTGCCAGCAGTTTGCGAGGGGCCAATTCACCCCTCCACTTT. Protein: CASSLRGANSPLHF.

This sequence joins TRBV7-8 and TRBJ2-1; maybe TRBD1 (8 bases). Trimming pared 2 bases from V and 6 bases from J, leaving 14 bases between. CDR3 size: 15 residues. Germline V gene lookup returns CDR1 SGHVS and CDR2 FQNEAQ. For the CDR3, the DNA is TGTGCCAGCAGCTTATTAAGCGGGACAGGCAATGAGCAGTTCTTC. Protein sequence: CASSLLSGTGNEQFF.

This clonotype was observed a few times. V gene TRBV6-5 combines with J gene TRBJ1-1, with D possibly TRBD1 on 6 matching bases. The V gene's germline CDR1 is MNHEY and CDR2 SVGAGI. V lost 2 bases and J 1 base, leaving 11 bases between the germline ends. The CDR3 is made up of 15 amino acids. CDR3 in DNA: TGTGCCAGCAGTTACGGAGGGGGTGGGAACACTGAAGCTTTCTTT. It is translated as CASSYGGGGNTEAFF.